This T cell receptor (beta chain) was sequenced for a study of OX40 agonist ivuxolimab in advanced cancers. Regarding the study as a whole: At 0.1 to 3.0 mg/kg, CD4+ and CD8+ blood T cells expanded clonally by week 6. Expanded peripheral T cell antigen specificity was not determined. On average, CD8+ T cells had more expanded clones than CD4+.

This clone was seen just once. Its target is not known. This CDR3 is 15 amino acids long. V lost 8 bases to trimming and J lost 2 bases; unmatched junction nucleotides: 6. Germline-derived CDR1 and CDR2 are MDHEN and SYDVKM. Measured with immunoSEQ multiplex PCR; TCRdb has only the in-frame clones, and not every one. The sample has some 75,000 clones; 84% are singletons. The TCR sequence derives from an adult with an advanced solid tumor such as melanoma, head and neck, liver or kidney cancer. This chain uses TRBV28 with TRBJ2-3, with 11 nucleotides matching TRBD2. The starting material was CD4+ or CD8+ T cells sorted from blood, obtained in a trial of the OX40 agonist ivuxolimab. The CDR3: CASRLAGPLTDTQYF. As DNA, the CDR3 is TGTGCCAGCCGACTAGCGGGACCTCTCACAGATACGCAGTATTTT. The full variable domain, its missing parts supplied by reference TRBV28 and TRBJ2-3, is DVKVTQSSRYLVKRTGEKVFLECVQDMDHENMFWYRQDPGLGLRLIYFSYDVKMKEKGDIPEGYSVSREKKERFSLILESASTNQTSMYLCASRLAGPLTDTQYFGPGTRLTVL.